This T cell receptor beta chain was recorded in a study of shared clonotypes between healthy human individuals. About the research overall: The study used three CD4 naive, three CD4 memory, two CD8 naive and one CD8 memory plate per donor. General observations from the study: Rarefaction indicated that sorted-subset sequencing remained incomplete although depth was large. A few donors had 5% to 6% of their naive CD4 clonotypes in common.

Of note for this clone: What it binds is not known.

The CDR3 has 14 amino acids. Cells designated naive CD8 were CD45RO-negative and were positively selected for CCR7, with terminally differentiated effector memory CD45RA+ cells excluded. Every immunoSEQ plate was one replicate of a subset's evenly spread DNA. Data came from immunoSEQ multiplex PCR; TCRdb stores just in-frame clones and leaves some out. Here the sample spans hundreds of thousands of clones, 85% to 95% being singletons. The sample taken for sequencing was naive CD8+ T cells sorted from blood. The TCR sequence derives from a woman in her twenties or thirties in good health. The chain is built from TRBV21-1 and TRBJ2-5; TRBD1, the table's D call, was not compared with the DNA. TRBV21-1 is tagged as a pseudogene. CDR3 sequence: CASRPWTDQETQYF. CDR3 nucleotides: TGTGCCAGCAGACCTTGGACAGACCAAGAGACCCAGTACTTC.